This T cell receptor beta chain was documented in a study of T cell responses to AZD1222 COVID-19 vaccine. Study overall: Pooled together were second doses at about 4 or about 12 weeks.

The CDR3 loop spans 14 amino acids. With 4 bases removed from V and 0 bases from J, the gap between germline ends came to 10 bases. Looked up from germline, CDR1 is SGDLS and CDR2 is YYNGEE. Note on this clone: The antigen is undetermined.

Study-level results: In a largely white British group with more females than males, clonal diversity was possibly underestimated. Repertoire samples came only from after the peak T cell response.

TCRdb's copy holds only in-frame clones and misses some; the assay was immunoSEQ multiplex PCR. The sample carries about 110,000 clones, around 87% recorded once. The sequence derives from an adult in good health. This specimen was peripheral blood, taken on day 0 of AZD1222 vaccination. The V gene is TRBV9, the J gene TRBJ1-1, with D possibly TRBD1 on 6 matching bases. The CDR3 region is CASSPGEMNTEAFF. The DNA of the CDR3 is TGTGCCAGCAGCCCAGGGGAGATGAACACTGAAGCTTTCTTT.